The TCR beta chain described here comes from a study of PD-L1 blockade in urothelial cancer (dated by TCRdb to about 2017). Broadly, across the study: Every patient began therapy in about 2014 and was given atezolizumab 1,200 mg intravenously every 3 weeks. About 85% of the roughly 29 patients were males with bladder-origin urothelial cancer, and about 60% of the 29 reported a prior smoking history. Patients had an ECOG performance status of 0 or 1 and had received between 0 and 3 prior chemotherapy regimens. Blood samples were analyzed at two time points: 3 weeks after treatment start (second dose) and 6 weeks after treatment start. Blood samples gave a median of around 140,000 T cells and 80,000 or so unique TCRs, with a median clonality of roughly 0.081. Somatic, immune and clinical correlates of response to PD-L1 blockade with atezolizumab in urothelial cancer were the focus of an exploratory multi-omic analysis. Pretreatment tumor samples, along with matched peripheral blood collected serially before and after atezolizumab treatment, underwent TCR sequencing. Progression-free survival longer than 6 months counted as durable clinical benefit, and TCR features were additionally tested against both progression-free and overall survival. In the same patients, whole exome sequencing and RNA sequencing of pretreatment tumors were performed in addition to TCR sequencing. About 10 patients achieved durable clinical benefit and fewer than 25 did not. Pretreatment blood TCR-seq was available for about 27 patients, at least one posttreatment blood collection was obtained for about 24 patients, and tumor TCR-seq was available for about 24 patients.

This clone was detected only a few times. The target of this receptor is not known. Per-base qualities were not stored, and no clone one base away is much larger. In light of the paper, this sample's time point label describes: pretreatment peripheral blood. A cohort of approximately 30 patients with locally advanced or metastatic urothelial carcinoma, treated at Memorial Sloan Kettering on a trial protocol, was included. Peripheral blood mononuclear cells were collected pretreatment and during treatment, at between 1 and 8 total time points per patient. The Qiagen DNeasy Blood extraction kit was used to purify genomic DNA from total PBMCs and from tumor samples. PBMCs were collected pretreatment and during treatment, and were isolated and stored as previously described. Synthetic TCR analog templates were spiked into each PCR so that absolute template abundance could be estimated from read counts. The immunoSEQ assay used bias-controlled V and J gene primers to amplify TCRbeta CDR3 regions from genomic DNA. Sequencing of rearranged TCRbeta segments was performed at approximately 20X coverage. Per the original workflow: Clustering was used to correct sequencing errors, and CDR3s were annotated against IMGT so that V, D and J genes could be assigned. Out-of-frame and stop-codon sequences were excluded, and only productive TCRbeta rearrangements were used in downstream analyses. To compute clonality, Shannon entropy was normalized by the log of the number of unique productive sequences and then subtracted from one. Clones differing between time points or between blood and tumor were identified using Fisher's exact test with Benjamini-Hochberg correction, with an adjusted p below 0.01 applied as the threshold. TCRdb stores this immuneACCESS table with in-frame sequences only. Part of the clones is absent; in the studies checked, under half of the shortfall reflects unresolved V genes, and no reason is known for the rest. The DNA was the basis for D and trimming; V, J and clone size are from that table. The sample includes 50,000 to 55,000 clones, with more than 75% observed a single time. Less than 1.5% of the sample comes from the top ten.

The investigation overall reported the following: Greater expansion of tumor-associated TCR clones in peripheral blood 3 weeks after the start of treatment was observed in patients with durable benefit (n of about 24, p = 0.022). Small sample size (n ≈ 30) and many exploratory analyses mean the results are intended to be hypothesis-generating. Improved progression-free and overall survival was associated with having pretreatment peripheral blood TCR clonality below the median.

Material: PBMCs, obtained around atezolizumab (anti-PD-L1) treatment. The receptor comes from a man aged 45-65 years with urothelial cancer.

The CDR3 protein is CASSEEGTGLGEKLFF. The nucleotide sequence reads TGTGCCAGCAGTGAAGAGGGTACAGGCTTAGGTGAAAAACTGTTTTTT. Recombination linked TRBV2 to TRBJ1-4; a tentative D match to TRBD1 spans 5 bases. Inclusive of the bounding cysteine and phenylalanine, the CDR3 is 16 residues long. Just the 48-base CDR3 DNA is kept, in frame starting at base 1. V loses 1 base, J loses 7 bases, and the germline ends lie 16 bases apart. Based on the germline V gene, the CDR1 and CDR2 sequences are SNHLY and FYNNEI.